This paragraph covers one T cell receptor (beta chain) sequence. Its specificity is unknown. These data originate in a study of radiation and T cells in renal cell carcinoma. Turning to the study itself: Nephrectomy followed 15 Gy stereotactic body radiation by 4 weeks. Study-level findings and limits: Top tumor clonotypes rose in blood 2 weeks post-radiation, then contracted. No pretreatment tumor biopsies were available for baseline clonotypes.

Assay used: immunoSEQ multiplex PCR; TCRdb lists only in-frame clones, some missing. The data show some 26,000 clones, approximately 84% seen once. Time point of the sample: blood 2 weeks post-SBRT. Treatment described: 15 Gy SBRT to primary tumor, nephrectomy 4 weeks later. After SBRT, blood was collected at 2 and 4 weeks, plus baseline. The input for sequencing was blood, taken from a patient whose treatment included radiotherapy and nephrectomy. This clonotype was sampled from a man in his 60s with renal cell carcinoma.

DNA of the CDR3: TGTGCCAGCAGCCCAGGAAGTAGCGGATCTGGAAACACCATATATTTT. Translating it yields CASSPGSSGSGNTIYF. This rearrangement joins TRBV9 to TRBJ1-3; D is unresolved. V shed 4 bases and J shed 1 base, with 15 bases lying between them. Germline-derived CDR1 and CDR2 are SGDLS and YYNGEE. This CDR3 contains 16 residues. Drawing the rest from reference TRBV9 and TRBJ1-3, the complete variable domain is DSGVTQTPKHLITATGQRVTLRCSPRSGDLSVYWYQQSLDQGLQFLIQYYNGEERAKGNILERFSAQQFPDLHSELNLSSLELGDSALYFCASSPGSSGSGNTIYFGEGSWLTVV.